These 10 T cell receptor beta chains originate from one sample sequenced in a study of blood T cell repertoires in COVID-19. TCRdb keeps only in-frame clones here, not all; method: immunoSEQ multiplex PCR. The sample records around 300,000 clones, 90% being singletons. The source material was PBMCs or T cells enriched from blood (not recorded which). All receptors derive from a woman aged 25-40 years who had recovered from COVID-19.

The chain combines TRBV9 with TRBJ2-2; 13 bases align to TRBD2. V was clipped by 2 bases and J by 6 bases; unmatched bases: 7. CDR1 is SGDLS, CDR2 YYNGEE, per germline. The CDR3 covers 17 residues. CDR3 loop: CASSVGIGLAGAGELFF. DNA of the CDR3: TGTGCCAGCAGCGTCGGGATTGGACTAGCGGGAGCCGGGGAGCTGTTTTTT.

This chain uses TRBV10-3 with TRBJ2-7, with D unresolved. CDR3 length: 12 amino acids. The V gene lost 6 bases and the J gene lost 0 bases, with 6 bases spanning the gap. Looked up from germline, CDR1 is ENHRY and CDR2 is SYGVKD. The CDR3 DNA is TGTGCCATCAGCGGGTCCTCCTACGAGCAGTACTTC. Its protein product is CAISGSSYEQYF.

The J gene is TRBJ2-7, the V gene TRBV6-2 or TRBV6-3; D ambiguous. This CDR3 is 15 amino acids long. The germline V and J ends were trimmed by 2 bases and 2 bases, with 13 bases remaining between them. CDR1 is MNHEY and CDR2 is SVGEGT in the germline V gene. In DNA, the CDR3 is TGTGCCAGCAGTTACGCGGCCTCGACCCCCTACGAGCAGTACTTC. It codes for CASSYAASTPYEQYF.

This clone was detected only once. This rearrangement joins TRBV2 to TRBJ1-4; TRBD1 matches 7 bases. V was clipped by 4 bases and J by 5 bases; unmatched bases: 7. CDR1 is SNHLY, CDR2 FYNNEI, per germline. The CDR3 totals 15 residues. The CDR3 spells CASSATGTNNEKLFF. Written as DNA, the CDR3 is TGTGCCAGCAGTGCGACAGGGACAAACAATGAAAAACTGTTTTTT.

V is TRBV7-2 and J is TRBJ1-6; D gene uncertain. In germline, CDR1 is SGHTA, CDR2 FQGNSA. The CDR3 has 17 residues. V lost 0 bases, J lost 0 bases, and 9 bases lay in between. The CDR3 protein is CASSLATGSSYNSPLHF. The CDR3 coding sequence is TGTGCCAGCAGCTTAGCGACGGGGAGCTCCTATAATTCACCCCTCCACTTT.

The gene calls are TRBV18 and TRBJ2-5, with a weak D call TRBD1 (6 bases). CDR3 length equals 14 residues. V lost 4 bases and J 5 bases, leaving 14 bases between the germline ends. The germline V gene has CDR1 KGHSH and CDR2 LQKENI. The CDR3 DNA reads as TGTGCCAGCTCACACGACAGGTTCTTGGAGACCCAGTACTTC. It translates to CASSHDRFLETQYF. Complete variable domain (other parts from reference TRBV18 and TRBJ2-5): NAGVMQNPRHLVRRRGQEARLRCSPMKGHSHVYWYRQLPEEGLKFMVYLQKENIIDESGMPKERFSAEFPKEGPSILRIQQVVRGDSAAYFCASSHDRFLETQYFGPGTRLLVL.

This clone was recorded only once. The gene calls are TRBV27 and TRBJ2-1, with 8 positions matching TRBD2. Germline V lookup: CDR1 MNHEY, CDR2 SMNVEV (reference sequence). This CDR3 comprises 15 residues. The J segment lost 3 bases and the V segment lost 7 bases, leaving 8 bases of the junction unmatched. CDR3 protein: CASTAREGFYNEQFF. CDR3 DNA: TGTGCCAGCACCGCCCGGGAGGGGTTCTACAATGAGCAGTTCTTC.

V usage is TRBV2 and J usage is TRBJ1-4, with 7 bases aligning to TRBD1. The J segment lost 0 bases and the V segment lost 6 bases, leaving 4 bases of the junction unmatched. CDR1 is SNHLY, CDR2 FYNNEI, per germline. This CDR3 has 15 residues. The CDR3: CASRRDRATNEKLFF. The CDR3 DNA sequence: TGTGCCAGCAGGCGGGACAGAGCAACTAATGAAAAACTGTTTTTT. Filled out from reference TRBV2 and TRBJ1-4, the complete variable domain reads EPEVTQTPSHQVTQMGQEVILRCVPISNHLYFYWYRQILGQKVEFLVSFYNNEISEKSEIFDDQFSVERPDGSNFTLKIRSTKLEDSAMYFCASRRDRATNEKLFFGSGTQLSVL.

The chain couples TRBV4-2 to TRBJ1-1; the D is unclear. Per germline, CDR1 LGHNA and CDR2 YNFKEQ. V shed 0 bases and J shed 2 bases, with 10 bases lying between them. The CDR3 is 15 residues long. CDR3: CASSQDLMRNTEAFF. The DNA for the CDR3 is TGTGCCAGCAGCCAAGATCTAATGAGAAACACTGAAGCTTTCTTT.

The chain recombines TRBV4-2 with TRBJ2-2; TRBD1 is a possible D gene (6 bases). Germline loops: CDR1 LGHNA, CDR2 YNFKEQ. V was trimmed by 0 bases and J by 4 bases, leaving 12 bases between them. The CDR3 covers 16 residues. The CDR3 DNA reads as TGTGCCAGCAGCCAAGATTACGGACAGTTCACCGGGGAGCTGTTTTTT. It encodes CASSQDYGQFTGELFF.